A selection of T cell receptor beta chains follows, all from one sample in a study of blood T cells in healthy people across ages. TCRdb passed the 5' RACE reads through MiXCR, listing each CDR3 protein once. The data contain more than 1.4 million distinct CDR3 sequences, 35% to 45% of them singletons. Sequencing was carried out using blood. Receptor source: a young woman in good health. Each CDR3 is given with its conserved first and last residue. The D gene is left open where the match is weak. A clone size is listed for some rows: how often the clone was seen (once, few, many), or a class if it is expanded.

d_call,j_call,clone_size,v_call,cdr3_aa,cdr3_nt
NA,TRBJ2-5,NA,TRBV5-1,CASSPIGGTQETQYF,TGCGCCAGCAGCCCGATTGGAGGGACCCAAGAGACCCAGTACTTC
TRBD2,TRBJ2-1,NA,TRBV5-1,CASSLGPGGSDEQFF,TGCGCCAGCAGCTTGGGACCTGGCGGGAGTGATGAGCAGTTCTTC
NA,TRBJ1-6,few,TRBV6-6,CASSRPYNSPLHF,TGTGCCAGCAGCCGCCCCTATAATTCACCCCTCCACTTT
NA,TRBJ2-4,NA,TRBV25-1,CASSENYRTGEYF,TGTGCCAGCAGTGAAAATTATCGGACTGGGGAGTACTTC
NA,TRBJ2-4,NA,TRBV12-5,CASGPPGNRGGDIQYF,TGTGCTAGTGGTCCCCCCGGCAACAGGGGGGGTGACATTCAGTACTTC
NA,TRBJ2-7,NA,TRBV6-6,CASSNQYEQYF,TGTGCCAGCAGTAACCAATACGAGCAGTACTTC
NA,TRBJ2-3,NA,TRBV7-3,CASSLGDGRGDTQYF,TGTGCCAGCAGTCTGGGGGACGGCCGCGGGGATACGCAGTATTTT
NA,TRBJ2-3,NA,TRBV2,CASKEQSLGSSTDTQYF,TGTGCCAGCAAGGAGCAGAGTTTGGGAAGCAGCACAGATACGCAGTATTTT
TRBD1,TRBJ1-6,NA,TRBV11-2,CASSPKGGTGYSTLHF,TGTGCCAGCAGCCCGAAAGGGGGGACAGGGTATTCAACCCTCCACTTT
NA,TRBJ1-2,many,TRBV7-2,CASSLRAHRPNGYTF,TGTGCCAGCAGCTTACGCGCCCACCGGCCGAATGGCTACACCTTC
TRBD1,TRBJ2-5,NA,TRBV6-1,CASVTGVNEQYF,TGTGCCAGTGTGACAGGGGTCAATGAGCAGTACTTC
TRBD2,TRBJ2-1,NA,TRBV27,CASSPERGAYNEQFF,TGTGCCAGCAGTCCCGAGCGGGGGGCTTACAATGAGCAGTTCTTC
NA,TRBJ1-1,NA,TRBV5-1,CASSLAVFNVGNTEAFF,TGCGCCAGCAGCTTGGCGGTATTTAATGTAGGGAACACTGAAGCTTTCTTT
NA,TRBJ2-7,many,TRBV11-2,CASSLGGGATYEQYF,TGTGCCAGCAGCTTAGGAGGAGGAGCAACCTACGAGCAGTACTTC
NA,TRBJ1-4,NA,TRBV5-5,CASSLMEGNEKLFF,TGTGCCAGCAGCCTAATGGAGGGTAATGAAAAACTGTTTTTT
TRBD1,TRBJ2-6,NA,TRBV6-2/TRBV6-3,CASSYVLPGQGTSGANVLTF,TGTGCCAGCAGTTATGTTTTACCGGGACAGGGGACCTCTGGGGCCAACGTCCTGACTTTC
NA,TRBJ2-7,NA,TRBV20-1,CSARTDPSSYEQNF,TGCAGTGCTAGAACAGACCCGTCGTCCTACGAGCAGAACTTC
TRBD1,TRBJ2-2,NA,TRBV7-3,CASSPQGAGELFF,TGTGCCAGCAGCCCCCAGGGGGCCGGGGAGCTGTTTTTT
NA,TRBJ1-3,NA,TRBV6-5,CASSGKGDTIYF,TGTGCCAGCAGCGGAAAAGGCGACACCATATATTTT
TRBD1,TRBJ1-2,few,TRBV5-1,CASSPGLGQGDYGYTF,TGCGCCAGCAGCCCCGGGCTGGGGCAGGGGGACTATGGCTACACCTTC
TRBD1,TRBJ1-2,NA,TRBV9,CASSEKDRGQRGYTF,TGTGCCAGCAGCGAGAAGGACAGGGGGCAGCGTGGCTACACCTTC
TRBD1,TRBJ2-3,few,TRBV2,CASRDRDQDTQYF,TGTGCCAGCAGGGACAGGGATCAGGATACGCAGTATTTT
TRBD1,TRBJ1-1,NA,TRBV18,CASSPEQGTHTEAFF,TGTGCCAGCTCACCCGAACAGGGGACGCACACTGAAGCTTTCTTT
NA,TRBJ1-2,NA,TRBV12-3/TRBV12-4,CASSLIRGAGGYTF,TGTGCCAGCAGTTTAATTCGGGGGGCCGGTGGCTACACCTTC
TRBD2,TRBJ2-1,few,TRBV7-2,CASSFLSSGIRSEQFF,TGTGCCAGCAGCTTTTTATCCAGCGGGATTCGAAGTGAGCAGTTCTTC